The 30 T cell receptor beta chains reported below all come from one sample, sequenced in a study of T-cell memory formation after mild COVID-19. TCRdb used MiXCR to reprocess the 5' RACE reads, holding one entry per CDR3 protein. The sample holds some 130,000 distinct CDR3 sequences, about 17% seen once. Input material: PBMCs or a T cell subset sorted from them (not recorded which). The receptors were sampled from an adult woman who had mild COVID-19 (a few samples of this study predate the infection). Cell type and time point are not known.

This clonotype occurred a few times. Germline and junction disagree at one end, which may indicate a read error. This rearrangement joins TRBV28 to TRBJ2-7, with 14 nucleotides matching TRBD2. Germline V gene data show CDR1 as MDHEN and CDR2 as SYDVKM. This CDR3 is 15 amino acids long. The CDR3 here is CASSLWTSGRNEQYF. The DNA of the CDR3 is TGTGCCAGCAGTCTATGGACTAGCGGGAGGAACGAGCAGTACTTC.

V usage is TRBV29-1 and J usage is TRBJ2-1, with 9 bases matching TRBD1. Germline CDR1 and CDR2: SQVTM and ANQGSEA. This CDR3 comprises 17 residues. V lost 3 bases and J lost 6; bases outside the gene matches: 15. In nucleotides, the CDR3 is TGCAGCGTTGATGATCCCCCGGACAGGGGACATGGCAATGAGCAGTTCTTC. Translating gives CSVDDPPDRGHGNEQFF.

The CDR3 is CASSLRTTNTGELFF. In DNA, the CDR3 is TGCGCCAGCAGCTTGCGGACAACGAACACCGGGGAGCTGTTTTTT. The chain uses TRBV5-1 and TRBJ2-2, with D perhaps TRBD1 (5 bases). From germline, CDR1 is SGHRS and CDR2 YFSETQ. The CDR3 has 15 residues. Trimming removed 1 base from V and 0 bases from J, with 7 bases in between. The full variable domain, its missing parts supplied by reference TRBV5-1 and TRBJ2-2, is KAGVTQTPRYLIKTRGQQVTLSCSPISGHRSVSWYQQTPGQGLQFLFEYFSETQRNKGNFPGRFSGRQFSNSRSEMNVSTLELGDSALYLCASSLRTTNTGELFFGEGSRLTVL.

This clonotype was detected only a few times. The CDR3 DNA is TGTGCCAGCAGGACTAGCGGCTCCTACGAGCAGTACTTC. Translation gives CASRTSGSYEQYF. V gene TRBV27 combines with J gene TRBJ2-7; TRBD2 agrees at 9 bases. The V segment lost 6 bases and the J segment 0 bases; nucleotides outside the gene matches: 0. The CDR3 length is 13 residues. Per germline, CDR1 MNHEY and CDR2 SMNVEV (reference sequence).

The chain links TRBV7-9 to TRBJ2-4; D may be TRBD1 (6 bases). Trimming removed 4 bases from V and 0 bases from J, with 13 bases in between. Germline V CDR1 and CDR2: SEHNR, FQNEAQ (reference sequence). This CDR3 comprises 16 residues. The CDR3 loop is CASSSTGMIAKNIQYF. As DNA, the CDR3 is TGTGCCAGCAGCTCCACAGGGATGATAGCCAAAAACATTCAGTACTTC.

The chain has TRBV7-9 and TRBJ2-7; no clear D. The CDR3 runs to 12 residues. Germline V gene sequence: CDR1 SEHNR, CDR2 FQNEAQ (reference sequence). Trimming left V 5 bases short and J 9 bases short, with 14 bases between. The CDR3 DNA is TGTGCCAGCAGCCGAATCCATCAAACGCAGTACTTC. Its translation is CASSRIHQTQYF.

The rearrangement joins TRBV24-1 to TRBJ2-6, with 9 positions matching TRBD1. Germline CDR1 is KGHDR and CDR2 is SFDVKD. The CDR3 totals 15 residues. V trimming: 11 bases; J trimming: 0 bases; junction bases outside the gene matches: 4. In nucleotides, the CDR3 is TGTGCCATCGGACAGGGGAGCTCTGGGGCCAACGTCCTGACTTTC. Its translation: CAIGQGSSGANVLTF.

This clonotype was seen ten or more times. The V call is TRBV7-2, the J call TRBJ2-3, with a tentative D call TRBD2 (6 bases). Per the germline V gene, CDR1 is SGHTA and CDR2 is FQGNSA. V dropped 5 bases and J dropped 5 bases, with 17 bases sitting between them. CDR3 length: 15 amino acids. CDR3 nucleotides: TGTGCCAGCAGCCCCCTCCCGGTTAGCGGAGATACGCAGTATTTT. Amino acid sequence: CASSPLPVSGDTQYF.

This clonotype was counted ten times or more. The chain couples TRBV28 to TRBJ2-1; D remains unclear. V was clipped by 3 bases and J by 8 bases, with 5 bases between them. This CDR3 region has 11 residues. Germline V gives CDR1 MDHEN, CDR2 SYDVKM. CDR3 sequence reads: CASSLFHEQFF. CDR3 bases: TGTGCCAGCAGTTTGTTCCATGAGCAGTTCTTC.

This clonotype was counted a few times. The chain employs TRBV19 and TRBJ1-4; D unclear. CDR3 length: 15 amino acids. The V end lost 7 bases, the J end lost 6 bases, and 18 bases lay between the germline ends. Germline CDR1 LNHDA, CDR2 SQIVND (reference sequence). The CDR3 region has the DNA TGTGCCAGTACCCCCGGATGGGTTTTGCATGAAAAACTGTTTTTT. The encoded protein is CASTPGWVLHEKLFF.

The chain employs TRBV7-3 and TRBJ1-1; no reliable D call. Looked up from germline, CDR1 is SGHTA and CDR2 is FQGTGA. CDR3 length equals 14 residues. Trimming stripped 6 bases from V and 4 bases from J, with 15 bases between. In nucleotides, the CDR3 is TGTGCCAGCAGAGCGCAGCACGTGGGCACTGAAGCTTTCTTT. Encoded protein: CASRAQHVGTEAFF.

The V gene is TRBV4-1, the J gene TRBJ1-1; no clear D. The germline CDR1 and CDR2 sequences are MGHRA and YSYEKL. The CDR3 totals 15 residues. Deletions cut 4 bases from V and 0 bases from J, with 12 bases between. The CDR3 reads CASSLLNQLNTEAFF. CDR3 nucleotides: TGCGCCAGCAGCCTCCTTAACCAATTGAACACTGAAGCTTTCTTT.

There are many counts of this clonotype. V usage is TRBV4-2 and J usage is TRBJ2-1; D could derive from TRBD1 or TRBD2 (5 bases each). Trimming took off 3 bases at V and 7 bases at J, with 7 bases between the two ends. The CDR3 spans 12 residues. The germline gives CDR1 LGHNA, CDR2 YNFKEQ. In nucleotides, the CDR3 is TGTGCCAGCAGCCACTGGGGGAATGAGCAGTTCTTC. As protein: CASSHWGNEQFF.

This clonotype was seen a handful of times. The rearrangement links TRBV12-3 or TRBV12-4 to TRBJ2-3; TRBD1 aligns across 7 bases. Unmatched junction bases numbered 9, after V lost 4 bases and J lost 2 bases. The length of the CDR3 is 16 residues. The CDR3 sequence is CASSSGTVTNTDTQYF. Here the CDR3 DNA reads TGTGCCAGCAGTTCGGGGACAGTAACTAACACAGATACGCAGTATTTT.

This clonotype was detected once. The chain employs TRBV19 and TRBJ2-7; D may be TRBD2 (5 bases). This CDR3 is 14 amino acids long. Looked up from germline, CDR1 is LNHDA and CDR2 is SQIVND (reference sequence). The V end lost 6 bases, the J end lost 5 bases, and 17 bases lay between the germline ends. Written as DNA, the CDR3 is TGTGCCAGTAGCCTCCCCTCTAGACTAAACGAGCAGTACTTC. This sequence encodes CASSLPSRLNEQYF.

This clonotype was seen more than once but under ten times. The chain couples TRBV20-1 to TRBJ2-5; D gene ambiguous. In germline, CDR1 is DFQATT, CDR2 SNEGSKA (reference sequence). The CDR3 contains 14 residues. With 6 bases removed from V and 2 bases from J, the gap between germline ends came to 16 bases. The CDR3 spells CSAEDLIKQETQYF. DNA of the CDR3: TGCAGTGCAGAGGATCTAATTAAACAAGAGACCCAGTACTTC.

The V call is TRBV29-1, the J call TRBJ2-3; the D gene is possibly TRBD1 (6 bases). The CDR3 spans 15 residues. The germline V and J ends were trimmed by 0 bases and 4 bases, with 14 bases remaining between them. Looked up from germline, CDR1 is SQVTM and CDR2 is ANQGSEA. As DNA, the CDR3 is TGCAGCGTTGAAGATCGTGGGGGCATTCCAGATACGCAGTATTTT. As protein: CSVEDRGGIPDTQYF.

CDR3 DNA: TGTGCCAGCAGCCCAGCGGGAGGGTCGTCGGAGCAGTACTTC. Translating gives CASSPAGGSSEQYF. This chain connects TRBV28 to TRBJ2-7; 10 bases align to TRBD2. CDR3 length: 14 amino acids. With V trimmed by 6 bases and J by 7 bases, 9 bases remained unmatched. Germline V gene lookup returns CDR1 MDHEN and CDR2 SYDVKM.

This clonotype has more than one count but fewer than ten. The V and J genes are TRBV5-1 and TRBJ2-3, with D perhaps assigned TRBD1 or TRBD2 (5 bases each). Deletions cut 3 bases from V and 3 bases from J, with 11 bases between. CDR3 length: 14 amino acids. Germline values: CDR1 SGHRS, CDR2 YFSETQ. The CDR3 nucleotides are TGCGCCAGCAGCTCATTCGAGGGGACAGATACGCAGTATTTT. Its protein is CASSSFEGTDTQYF.

The chain links TRBV20-1 to TRBJ2-1; 10 nucleotides align to TRBD2. The CDR3 is 16 amino acids. Germline CDR1 DFQATT, CDR2 SNEGSKA (reference sequence). Trimming at V came to 3 bases and at J to 4 bases, leaving 9 bases not matched to a gene. The chain's CDR3 is CSASEPGLALYNEQFF. CDR3 nucleotides: TGCAGTGCTAGCGAGCCGGGACTAGCGTTGTACAATGAGCAGTTCTTC.

This clonotype was counted between two and nine times. The chain is built from TRBV9 and TRBJ2-1, with 8 bases lining up with TRBD2. Germline loops: CDR1 SGDLS, CDR2 YYNGEE. The CDR3 consists of 14 residues. The V and J ends lost 4 bases and 4 bases, in that order; junction bases with no gene match: 4. CDR3 DNA: TGTGCCAGCAGCCCTCAGCGGGGGTACAATGAGCAGTTCTTC. This gives the protein CASSPQRGYNEQFF. The whole variable domain, remainder taken from reference TRBV9 and TRBJ2-1, is DSGVTQTPKHLITATGQRVTLRCSPRSGDLSVYWYQQSLDQGLQFLIQYYNGEERAKGNILERFSAQQFPDLHSELNLSSLELGDSALYFCASSPQRGYNEQFFGPGTRLTVL.

Regarding this clonotype: The junction does not match germline at one end; this may be a read error. V usage is TRBV7-7 and J usage is TRBJ2-1, with D tentatively TRBD2 (7 bases). The CDR3 is 14 residues long. CDR1 and CDR2 from the germline V gene are SSHAT and FNYEAQ (reference sequence). The CDR3 DNA reads as TGTGCTAGCAGCCCCCAGACCGGGGGGCATGAGCAGTTCTTC. Its protein is CASSPQTGGHEQFF.

This clonotype was counted many times. The genes are TRBV29-1 and TRBJ2-5; TRBD1 aligns across 7 bases. This CDR3 contains 15 residues. Germline V gene data show CDR1 as SQVTM and CDR2 as ANQGSEA. With V trimmed by 0 bases and J by 4 bases, 8 bases remained unmatched. The CDR3 sequence: CSVEEGWTGTETQYF. CDR3 coding DNA: TGCAGCGTTGAAGAGGGGTGGACAGGAACAGAGACCCAGTACTTC.

The chain joins TRBV20-1 to TRBJ2-2; D not certain. V lost 0 bases and J 7 bases, leaving 6 bases between the germline ends. There are 12 residues in the CDR3. From germline, CDR1 is DFQATT and CDR2 SNEGSKA (reference sequence). The CDR3 DNA is TGCAGTGCTAGAGACCCAGTCGGGGAGCTGTTTTTT. Residues: CSARDPVGELFF.

This chain connects TRBV5-6 to TRBJ1-2; TRBD1 matches at 7 bases. J lost 3 bases, V lost 2 bases, and 4 bases had no gene match. This CDR3 region has 14 residues. The V gene's germline CDR1 is SGHDT and CDR2 YYEEEE. CDR3 protein: CASSFGQADYGYTF. CDR3 DNA: TGTGCCAGCAGCTTCGGACAGGCGGACTATGGCTACACCTTC.

In this sample, this clonotype turned up a few times. The chain uses TRBV24-1 and TRBJ2-5, with D perhaps being TRBD1 or TRBD2 (6 bases each). V was shortened by 5 bases and J by 5 bases, with 17 bases between the two germline ends. The CDR3 is 15 amino acids. CDR1 is KGHDR and CDR2 is SFDVKD in the germline V gene. The CDR3 sequence is CATSGIVGGWETQYF. Here the CDR3 DNA reads TGTGCCACCAGTGGCATTGTCGGGGGCTGGGAGACCCAGTACTTC.

This clonotype was picked up a small number of times. The CDR3 reads CASFPGDSSNYEQYF. DNA of the CDR3: TGCGCCAGCTTTCCCGGGGACAGTTCGAACTACGAGCAGTACTTC. The genes are TRBV5-1 and TRBJ2-7; the match to TRBD1 covers 7 bases. The germline V gene has CDR1 SGHRS and CDR2 YFSETQ. The J segment lost 3 bases and the V segment lost 7 bases, leaving 13 bases of the junction unmatched. The CDR3 length is 15 residues.

The chain uses TRBV30 and TRBJ1-3; possibly TRBD1 for D (6 bases). This CDR3 is 16 amino acids long. V gave up 4 bases and J gave up 0 bases, with 16 bases separating them. The germline V gene has CDR1 GTSNPN and CDR2 SVGIG (reference sequence). Here the CDR3 reads CAWTRDILSSGNTIYF. DNA for the CDR3: TGTGCCTGGACTAGGGACATTCTTTCCTCTGGAAACACCATATATTTT. Filled out from reference TRBV30 and TRBJ1-3, the complete variable domain reads SQTIHQWPATLVQPVGSPLSLECTVEGTSNPNLYWYRQAAGRGLQLLFYSVGIGQISSEVPQNLSASRPQDRQFILSSKKLLLSDSGFYLCAWTRDILSSGNTIYFGEGSWLTVV.

In this sample, this clonotype turned up a few times. This chain uses TRBV6-2 or TRBV6-3 with TRBJ2-3; possibly TRBD1 for D (5 bases). Trimming pared 6 bases from V and 7 bases from J, leaving 14 bases between. CDR3 length: 13 residues. The germline gives CDR1 MNHEY, CDR2 SVGEGT. The CDR3 DNA follows: TGTGCCAGCAGCTCCCAGGGTACGAATACGCAGTATTTT. Translation: CASSSQGTNTQYF.

This clonotype has ten or more counts. V is TRBV6-2 or TRBV6-3 and J is TRBJ2-5; perhaps TRBD1 as D (6 bases). The CDR3 length is 15 residues. Germline CDR1 and CDR2: MNHEY and SVGEGT. Trimming pared 5 bases from V and 3 bases from J, leaving 16 bases between. The CDR3 bases are TGTGCCAGCAGTACCCTAGGGACACCGAAAGAGACCCAGTACTTC. Its translation is CASSTLGTPKETQYF.